These T cell receptor beta chains were read from a single sample in a study of blood T cell repertoires in COVID-19. Sequencing used immunoSEQ multiplex PCR; TCRdb keeps in-frame clones, though not all of them. The sample includes about 270,000 clones, around 90% of them seen just once. The source material was peripheral blood. The receptors originated from a man aged 50 or older with acute or convalescent COVID-19. The CDR3 runs from the conserved cysteine through the conserved F or W. The D gene is left open where the match is weak. The size of a clone is reported for some rows only, either as once, few or many, or as a class for expanded clones.

>-|TRBJ2-6|TRBV7-3|-
CASSLEGSGANVLTF
TGTGCCAGCAGCTTAGAGGGCTCTGGGGCCAACGTCCTGACTTTC
>once|TRBJ2-5|TRBV14|-
CASSQVFTRQETQYF
TGTGCCAGCAGCCAAGTTTTCACCAGGCAAGAGACCCAGTACTTC
>-|TRBJ2-3|TRBV5-1|-
CASSASGTDTQYF
TGCGCCAGCAGCGCAAGCGGGACAGATACGCAGTATTTT
>-|TRBJ1-2|TRBV30|TRBD1
CAWDPRDRGLRGYTF
TGTGCCTGGGACCCCCGGGACAGGGGGCTTCGGGGCTACACCTTC
>once|TRBJ1-1|TRBV19|-
CASIQGTEAFF
TGTGCCAGTATACAGGGAACTGAAGCTTTCTTT
>-|TRBJ1-1|TRBV9|-
CASSVKHQNTEAFF
TGTGCCAGCAGCGTCAAACACCAGAACACTGAAGCTTTCTTT
>-|TRBJ2-3|TRBV9|-
CASSVALTDTQYF
TGTGCCAGCAGCGTAGCCCTAACAGATACGCAGTATTTT
>few|TRBJ2-6|TRBV4-1|-
CASSQTVLSGANVLTF
TGCGCCAGCAGCCAGACAGTTCTCTCTGGGGCCAACGTCCTGACTTTC
>-|TRBJ1-1|TRBV6-6|-
CASSYPTGGGGTEAFF
TGTGCCAGCAGTTACCCCACCGGGGGCGGGGGCACTGAAGCTTTCTTT
>-|TRBJ1-2|TRBV6-5|TRBD1
CASSDRVNYGYTF
TGTGCCAGCAGCGACAGGGTAAACTATGGCTACACCTTC
>-|TRBJ1-1|TRBV5-1|-
CASSLVVQENTEAFF
TGCGCCAGCAGCTTGGTCGTACAGGAGAACACTGAAGCTTTCTTT